These 2 T cell receptor beta chains share one sample of origin, sequenced in a study of blood T cell repertoires in COVID-19. Clones were read by immunoSEQ multiplex PCR, and TCRdb kept only the in-frame ones, dropping some. This sample carries around 250,000 clones, approximately 88% of them seen once, and the ten largest clones take over 3%. The sequenced sample consisted of PBMCs or T cells enriched from blood (not recorded which). Receptors were obtained from a woman aged 40 to 49 who had been exposed to COVID-19.

In the case of this clone: At one of its ends the junction is not consistent with the germline gene, which may arise from a read error. In DNA, the CDR3 is TGTGCCAGCAGCTTGACGACAGGGCTCTCTGGAAACACCATATATTTT. It codes for CASSLTTGLSGNTIYF. The V and J genes are TRBV5-1 and TRBJ1-3; 7 nucleotides line up with TRBD1. Germline CDR1 reads SGHRS; CDR2 reads YFSETQ. The CDR3 sequence is 16 residues long.

The chain links TRBV4-1 to TRBJ1-4; D is possibly TRBD1 (6 bases). The CDR3 has 18 amino acids. Trimming took 4 bases from V and 7 from J, leaving 25 bases between them. CDR1 MGHRA and CDR2 YSYEKL come from the germline V gene. As DNA, the CDR3 is TGCGCCAGCAGCCCCTCCGGGTTTGGGGGGGCTATCGGTGAAAAACTGTTTTTT. This translates into CASSPSGFGGAIGEKLFF.